This is a list of T cell receptor beta chains from one sample in a study of blood T cell repertoires in COVID-19. Repertoires were generated with immunoSEQ multiplex PCR, while TCRdb's copy carries only in-frame clones and drops some. The data contain approximately 180,000 clones, over 60% of them singletons. Sample: peripheral blood. The origin of the receptors is a woman aged 70-85 years with acute or convalescent COVID-19. Both conserved end residues are part of each CDR3. D genes are given only for firm matches. Part of the rows lack a size; the others show once, few, many or a class for expanded clones.

NA | TRBJ2-7 | NA | TRBV6-4 | TGTGCCAGCAGTGACCGGGAAGCGAGACCAGGATACTTC | CASSDREARPGYF
NA | TRBJ2-5 | NA | TRBV3-1/TRBV3-2 | TGTGCCAGCAACAGGAGAGGTCAAGAGACCCAGTACTTC | CASNRRGQETQYF
NA | TRBJ2-2 | NA | TRBV11-3 | TGTGCCAGCAAGCAGGGTGATCACAACACCGGGGAGCTGTTTTTT | CASKQGDHNTGELFF
few | TRBJ2-7 | TRBD2 | TRBV11-3 | TGTGCCAGCAGCTTAGAAGCGGGACCGAAGTACTTC | CASSLEAGPKYF
NA | TRBJ1-2 | NA | TRBV30 | TGTGCCTGGAGTGAAGGAGCCCCTAGGTATGGCTACACCTTC | CAWSEGAPRYGYTF
NA | TRBJ2-1 | TRBD2 | TRBV19 | TGTGCCAGTAGTTCGGTTAGCGGGAGATACAATGAGCAGTTCTTC | CASSSVSGRYNEQFF
NA | TRBJ1-5 | NA | TRBV12-3/TRBV12-4 | TGTGCCAGCAGTTTAGGAGATAATCAGCCCCAGCATTTT | CASSLGDNQPQHF
many | TRBJ1-1 | NA | TRBV19 | TGTGCCAGTAGTATGGGGGAGGTGGCTGAAGCTTTCTTT | CASSMGEVAEAFF
NA | TRBJ2-2 | TRBD1 | TRBV27 | TGTGCCAGCAGTTTAGTACCTCCGGACAGGGCGACCGGGGAGCTGTTTTTT | CASSLVPPDRATGELFF
NA | TRBJ1-5 | TRBD1 | TRBV2 | TGTGCCAGCAGTGTATTTTTGGGACAGAATTTCATCCAGCATTTT | CASSVFLGQNFIQHF
NA | TRBJ1-5 | NA | TRBV28 | TGTGCCAGCGGAAACAGGGATATAGGCAATCAGCCCCAGCATTTT | CASGNRDIGNQPQHF
NA | TRBJ1-2 | NA | TRBV12-3/TRBV12-4 | TGTGCCAGCAGTTTATCGGGGTGGTATGGCTACACCTTC | CASSLSGWYGYTF
few | TRBJ2-2 | TRBD1 | TRBV2 | TGTGCCAGCAGTGGTGACAGGGCGAACACCGGGGAGCTGTTTTTT | CASSGDRANTGELFF
once | TRBJ2-2 | NA | TRBV2 | TGTGCCAGCAGTGTAGGACCAGGGGACACCGGGGAGCTGTTTTTT | CASSVGPGDTGELFF
NA | TRBJ2-7 | NA | TRBV5-4 | TGTGCCAGCAGCTTGGGTAGCGGAACTTACGAGCAGTACTTC | CASSLGSGTYEQYF
NA | TRBJ2-3 | NA | TRBV6-6 | TGTGCCAGCAGTTACTCCGCAGGGATTAACACAGATACGCAGTATTTT | CASSYSAGINTDTQYF
few | TRBJ2-5 | TRBD2 | TRBV9 | TGTGCCAGCAGCGTAGCTGGACTAGCGGGAGGAGAGACCCAGTACTTC | CASSVAGLAGGETQYF
NA | TRBJ2-1 | NA | TRBV9 | TGTGCCAGCACTCCCCGGGGGGCCCCCAATGAGCAGTTCTTC | CASTPRGAPNEQFF
NA | TRBJ2-1 | TRBD2 | TRBV6-1 | TGTGCCAGCAGTGAACCAGCAAGCGGGAGAGATGAGCAGTTCTTC | CASSEPASGRDEQFF
NA | TRBJ2-1 | TRBD2 | TRBV14 | TGTGCCAGCAGCCATTACGGACTAGCGGGAGACTACAATGAGCAGTTCTTC | CASSHYGLAGDYNEQFF
NA | TRBJ1-2 | NA | TRBV6-6 | TGTGCCAGCAGTTACGGGAGGGGCAGGGCTGGTGGCTACACCTTC | CASSYGRGRAGGYTF
NA | TRBJ1-5 | TRBD1 | TRBV10-2 | TGCGCCAGCAGTTGGGACAGCCGCAATCAGCCCCAGCATTTT | CASSWDSRNQPQHF
NA | TRBJ2-7 | NA | TRBV2 | TGTGCCAGCAGCCCTGGGGTAGCGGAAAAATCCTACGAGCAGTACTTC | CASSPGVAEKSYEQYF
NA | TRBJ2-1 | TRBD2 | TRBV6-5 | TGTGCCAGCAGACCGGGACTAGCGGGGATCAATGAGCAGTTCTTC | CASRPGLAGINEQFF
NA | TRBJ2-2 | NA | TRBV9 | TGTGCCAGCAGCGCCAGGAATTACCCCCCCGGGGAGCTGTTTTTT | CASSARNYPPGELFF
NA | TRBJ2-1 | NA | TRBV5-5 | TGTGCCAGCACCGAGGGTGGGTTTTGGGGTGAGCAGTTCTTC | CASTEGGFWGEQFF
NA | TRBJ2-5 | NA | TRBV5-1 | TGCGCCAGCAGCCAAACGGGAGTTAGACAAGAGACCCAGTACTTC | CASSQTGVRQETQYF
NA | TRBJ1-5 | TRBD1 | TRBV19 | TGTGCCAGTAGTAGAGGGACAGGGAAACGCAATCAGCCCCAGCATTTT | CASSRGTGKRNQPQHF
NA | TRBJ2-3 | TRBD2 | TRBV9 | TGTGCCAGCAGCGTTATACTAACTAGCGGGGCGAATACGCAGTATTTT | CASSVILTSGANTQYF